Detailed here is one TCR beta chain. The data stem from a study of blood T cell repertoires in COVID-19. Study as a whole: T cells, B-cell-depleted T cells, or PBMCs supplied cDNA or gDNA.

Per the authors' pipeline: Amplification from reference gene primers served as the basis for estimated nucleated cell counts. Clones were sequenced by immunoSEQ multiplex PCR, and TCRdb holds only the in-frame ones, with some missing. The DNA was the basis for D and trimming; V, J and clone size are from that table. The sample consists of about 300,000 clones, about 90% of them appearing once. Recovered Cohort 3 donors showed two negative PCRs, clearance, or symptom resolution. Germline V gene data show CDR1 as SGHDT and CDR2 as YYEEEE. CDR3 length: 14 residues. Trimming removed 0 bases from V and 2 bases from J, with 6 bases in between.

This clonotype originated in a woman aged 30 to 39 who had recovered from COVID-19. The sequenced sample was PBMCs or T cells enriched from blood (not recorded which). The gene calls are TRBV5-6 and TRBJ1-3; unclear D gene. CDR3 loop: CASSLDGTGNTIYF. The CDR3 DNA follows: TGTGCCAGCAGCTTGGACGGGACTGGAAACACCATATATTTT.